Following are 27 T cell receptor beta chains from one sample sequenced in a study of CD8+ T cells in alopecia areata. Extracted RNA was reverse transcribed into cDNA, the sequencing template. Profiling relied on immunoSEQ multiplex PCR, and the TCRdb table lists in-frame clones only, not all of them. The sample lists around 140,000 clones, roughly 46% occurring once. The starting material was CD4+ T cells sorted from blood, obtained at week 0. Receptors originate from a human donor with alopecia areata.

This clone was counted between two and nine times. The junction and the germline gene differ at one end; a read error may be behind it. The CDR3: CASRHNSNEQYF. For the CDR3, the DNA is TGTGCCAGCAGGCATAACTCCAACGAGCAGTACTTC. The J gene is TRBJ2-7, the V gene TRBV11-1; D is undetermined. The V gene's germline CDR1 is SGHAT and CDR2 FQDESV (reference sequence). The CDR3 runs to 12 residues.

This chain joins TRBV18 and TRBJ2-7, with D unclear. The germline CDR1 and CDR2 sequences are KGHSH and LQKENI. The CDR3 spans 15 residues. Trimming pared 6 bases from V and 3 bases from J, leaving 18 bases between. CDR3 sequence (DNA): TGTGCCAGCTCCCTTTGGGCAGCCGGTAGCTACGAGCAGTACTTC. Amino acids: CASSLWAAGSYEQYF.

This clone has more than one count but fewer than ten. Written as DNA, the CDR3 is TGTGCCTGGAGCGGACCCGGAGATCAGCCCCAGCATTTT. This sequence encodes CAWSGPGDQPQHF. The rearrangement uses TRBV30 and TRBJ1-5; D unresolved. Germline values: CDR1 GTSNPN, CDR2 SVGIG (reference sequence). Trimming pared 3 bases from V and 5 bases from J, leaving 11 bases between. The CDR3 spans 13 residues.

This clone has more than one count but fewer than ten. The J gene is TRBJ2-3, the V gene TRBV29-1, with 8 positions matching TRBD1. Germline trimming cut 6 bases from V and 2 bases from J; bases unmatched to any gene: 7. The CDR3 spans 14 residues. The germline gives CDR1 SQVTM, CDR2 ANQGSEA. CDR3 loop: CSVDDRGYTDTQYF. CDR3 nucleotide sequence: TGCAGCGTGGATGACAGGGGATACACAGATACGCAGTATTTT.

V and J are TRBV4-3 and TRBJ1-1, with unresolved D. From germline, CDR1 is LGHNA and CDR2 YSLEER. The V end was cut by 0 bases, the J end by 3 bases, with 5 bases between. This CDR3 is built from 13 residues. The CDR3 nucleotides are TGCGCCAGCAGCCAAGATTCCTACACTGAAGCTTTCTTT. Its protein is CASSQDSYTEAFF.

In this sample, this clone turned up a few times. This sequence joins TRBV30 and TRBJ1-5; a weak D match, TRBD1 (6 bases). The germline gives CDR1 GTSNPN, CDR2 SVGIG (reference sequence). V was trimmed by 0 bases and J by 4 bases, leaving 16 bases between them. The CDR3 extends over 16 amino acids. The CDR3 nucleotides are TGTGCCTGGAGTGTAGGGGGTCAGGGAGAGAATCAGCCCCAGCATTTT. It specifies CAWSVGGQGENQPQHF.

V usage is TRBV5-4 and J usage is TRBJ2-6; a weak D match, TRBD1 (6 bases). Germline CDR1 SGHNT, CDR2 YYREEE (reference sequence). The CDR3 covers 16 residues. V lost 4 bases and J 0 bases, leaving 11 bases between the germline ends. The CDR3 here is CASSTGHLSGANVLTF. CDR3 in DNA: TGTGCCAGCAGCACGGGACACCTCTCTGGGGCCAACGTCCTGACTTTC.

This clone has a handful of counts. The chain joins TRBV5-1 to TRBJ2-7; 11 nucleotides align to TRBD1. J gave up 5 bases and V 0 bases, and 4 bases lay outside the gene matches. Germline CDR1 SGHRS, CDR2 YFSETQ. The CDR3 is 15 amino acids. DNA of the CDR3: TGCGCCAGCAGCTTGGCCGGGGGACAGGGGGACGAGCAGTACTTC. Its translation: CASSLAGGQGDEQYF. The full variable domain, in which reference TRBV5-1 and TRBJ2-7 provide the parts outside the CDR3, is KAGVTQTPRYLIKTRGQQVTLSCSPISGHRSVSWYQQTPGQGLQFLFEYFSETQRNKGNFPGRFSGRQFSNSRSEMNVSTLELGDSALYLCASSLAGGQGDEQYFGPGTRLTVT.

This clone showed up just a few times. The chain couples TRBV6-1 to TRBJ1-5; 7 bases fit TRBD1. The CDR3 spans 16 residues. The junction had 10 bases not matched to a gene; V was cut back by 4 bases and J by 4 bases. Germline-derived CDR1 and CDR2 are MNHNS and SASEGT. CDR3 nucleotide sequence: TGTGCCAGCAGTGCCCTACGGACAGGAGGTAATCAGCCCCAGCATTTT. This gives the protein CASSALRTGGNQPQHF.

The chain's CDR3 is CASSGGTSGNSYEQYF. CDR3 bases: TGTGCCAGCAGCGGAGGGACTAGCGGGAACTCCTACGAGCAGTACTTC. The gene calls are TRBV5-4 and TRBJ2-7, with 13 bases aligning to TRBD2. CDR3 length equals 16 residues. J gave up 0 bases and V 4 bases, and 4 bases lay outside the gene matches. Germline values: CDR1 SGHNT, CDR2 YYREEE (reference sequence).

This chain links TRBV2 with TRBJ1-5; D not resolved. Germline V lookup: CDR1 SNHLY, CDR2 FYNNEI. Trimming shortened V by 1 base and J by 0 bases, and 7 bases separated the two germline ends. The CDR3 sequence is 15 residues long. The CDR3, as DNA: TGTGCCAGCAGTGAAGACAGAAATAGCAATCAGCCCCAGCATTTT. This encodes CASSEDRNSNQPQHF.

The gene calls are TRBV10-2 and TRBJ2-1; TRBD1 might be the D (6 bases). Looked up from germline, CDR1 is WSHSY and CDR2 is SAAADI. Between the trimmed V and J ends, which lost 8 bases and 5 bases, there was a span of 16 bases. The CDR3 runs to 14 residues. The CDR3 here is CASQDQGFHNEQFF. The DNA of the CDR3 is TGCGCCAGCCAAGATCAGGGGTTTCACAATGAGCAGTTCTTC.

This chain uses TRBV2 with TRBJ2-7, with D possibly TRBD1 on 5 matching bases. The ends were cut back, 9 bases at V and 6 bases at J, with 15 bases in the middle. The CDR3 is 12 residues long. Germline loops: CDR1 SNHLY, CDR2 FYNNEI. The CDR3 sequence is CARGPRTVEQYF. In DNA form, the CDR3 reads TGTGCCAGGGGGCCACGGACGGTCGAGCAGTACTTC.

The chain combines TRBV30 with TRBJ2-7; D is uncertain. Germline CDR1 and CDR2: GTSNPN and SVGIG (reference sequence). The CDR3 sequence is 14 residues long. Trimming pared 0 bases from V and 2 bases from J, leaving 11 bases between. The DNA for the CDR3 is TGTGCCTGGAGTGTACTTAGGACCCCCTACGAGCAGTACTTC. Amino acid sequence: CAWSVLRTPYEQYF.

V usage is TRBV30 and J usage is TRBJ1-3, with D possibly matching TRBD1 (5 bases). With 4 bases removed from V and 2 bases from J, the gap between germline ends came to 12 bases. The germline CDR1 and CDR2 sequences are GTSNPN and SVGIG (reference sequence). This CDR3 is built from 14 residues. As DNA, the CDR3 is TGTGCCTGGACTCAGGGCAGTGCTGGAAACACCATATATTTT. Encoded protein: CAWTQGSAGNTIYF.

This clone was observed a few times. This specimen includes other DNA sequences encoding the same CDR3. The V call is TRBV29-1, the J call TRBJ2-7; D assignment may be TRBD1 or TRBD2 (5 bases each). The V gene lost 7 bases and the J gene lost 4 bases, with 17 bases spanning the gap. This CDR3 comprises 13 residues. Germline V gene lookup returns CDR1 SQVTM and CDR2 ANQGSEA. CDR3 residues: CSAGGGGEYEQYF. The CDR3 coding sequence is TGCAGCGCTGGGGGTGGGGGAGAATACGAGCAGTACTTC.

This chain uses TRBV29-1 with TRBJ2-7, with D perhaps matching TRBD1 (5 bases). Germline V gene lookup returns CDR1 SQVTM and CDR2 ANQGSEA. The CDR3 is 12 amino acids. Trimming took off 3 bases at V and 7 bases at J, with 13 bases between the two ends. The CDR3 DNA reads as TGCAGCGTTGAGGCGCAGGGCAGGGAGCAGTACTTC. This translates into CSVEAQGREQYF.

This chain links TRBV30 with TRBJ2-1, with no clear D. This CDR3 comprises 16 residues. Per germline, CDR1 GTSNPN and CDR2 SVGIG (reference sequence). V gave up 3 bases and J gave up 0 bases, with 15 bases separating them. CDR3 sequence (DNA): TGTGCCTGGAGCGCTGCTTGGCCCCGCTCCTACAATGAGCAGTTCTTC. Its translation is CAWSAAWPRSYNEQFF. Using reference TRBV30 and TRBJ2-1 for the parts outside the CDR3, the full variable domain is SQTIHQWPATLVQPVGSPLSLECTVEGTSNPNLYWYRQAAGRGLQLLFYSVGIGQISSEVPQNLSASRPQDRQFILSSKKLLLSDSGFYLCAWSAAWPRSYNEQFFGPGTRLTVL.

This clone was counted between two and nine times. V usage is TRBV7-2 and J usage is TRBJ2-1; 9 bases map to TRBD2. The CDR3 runs 15 residues. The germline gives CDR1 SGHTA, CDR2 FQGNSA. V trimming: 4 bases; J trimming: 5 bases; junction bases outside the gene matches: 6. CDR3 protein: CASSYGTSSNNEQFF. The DNA of the CDR3 is TGTGCCAGCAGCTATGGGACTAGCAGTAACAATGAGCAGTTCTTC.

This clone was seen at least ten times. CDR3 region: CALRGGNTIYF. CDR3 bases: TGTGCCTTAAGGGGCGGAAACACCATATATTTT. The chain employs TRBV10-3 and TRBJ1-3; possibly TRBD1 for D (5 bases). The CDR3 is made up of 11 amino acids. Trimming shortened V by 11 bases and J by 4 bases, and 9 bases separated the two germline ends. CDR1 and CDR2 from the germline V gene are ENHRY and SYGVKD.

The CDR3: CASSLAPTDTQYF. The CDR3 coding sequence is TGTGCCAGCAGCTTAGCCCCCACAGATACGCAGTATTTT. This chain connects TRBV7-9 to TRBJ2-3; D gene ambiguous. From germline, CDR1 is SEHNR and CDR2 FQNEAQ (reference sequence). CDR3 size: 13 residues. V lost 0 bases and J lost 2, with 3 bases in between.

The V and J genes are TRBV7-2 and TRBJ2-1; TRBD2 matches at 8 bases. With V trimmed by 1 base and J by 6 bases, 11 bases remained unmatched. The V gene's germline CDR1 is SGHTA and CDR2 FQGNSA. The CDR3 runs 17 residues. The CDR3 loop reads CASSLVGSGISFNEQFF. The CDR3 DNA reads as TGTGCCAGCAGCTTAGTTGGTAGCGGGATCTCATTCAATGAGCAGTTCTTC.

The J gene is TRBJ2-7, the V gene TRBV30, with D unresolved. The CDR3 loop spans 12 amino acids. The germline gives CDR1 GTSNPN, CDR2 SVGIG (reference sequence). Between the trimmed V and J ends, which lost 4 bases and 1 base, there was a span of 8 bases. CDR3 in amino acids: CAWTPNSYEQYF. The CDR3 coding sequence is TGTGCCTGGACCCCGAATTCCTACGAGCAGTACTTC.

The table lists this clone with a few counts. This chain links TRBV6-5 with TRBJ2-7; D gene ambiguous. The V and J ends lost 6 bases and 6 bases respectively, with 18 bases between them. CDR3 length: 14 amino acids. Germline V CDR1 and CDR2: MNHEY, SVGAGI. As DNA, the CDR3 is TGTGCCAGCAGCCTCACCCGGGCCTCCCTCGAGCAGTACTTC. Amino acid sequence: CASSLTRASLEQYF.

This rearrangement joins TRBV19 to TRBJ2-5; D possibly corresponds to TRBD2 (5 bases). The V and J ends lost 8 bases and 4 bases respectively, with 11 bases between them. Germline loops: CDR1 LNHDA, CDR2 SQIVND (reference sequence). The length of the CDR3 is 12 residues. The CDR3, as DNA: TGTGCCAGTGGACTCCCCGGAGAGACCCAGTACTTC. Amino acid sequence: CASGLPGETQYF.

This sequence joins TRBV6-6 and TRBJ2-2, with D possibly matching TRBD2 (5 bases). Trimming stripped 2 bases from V and 1 base from J, with 5 bases between. This CDR3 is built from 14 residues. Germline V gives CDR1 MNHNY, CDR2 SVGAGI (reference sequence). DNA for the CDR3: TGTGCCAGCAGTTACCGGGAGAACACCGGGGAGCTGTTTTTT. The encoded protein is CASSYRENTGELFF.

The V and J genes are TRBV19 and TRBJ2-5; D is perhaps TRBD2 (6 bases). Germline CDR1 reads LNHDA; CDR2 reads SQIVND (reference sequence). There are 14 residues in the CDR3. The germline V and J ends were trimmed by 5 bases and 4 bases, with 14 bases remaining between them. The CDR3 DNA is TGTGCCAGTAGTGGCGGGGCGAGCGGAGAGACCCAGTACTTC. Protein: CASSGGASGETQYF.